This passage covers 20 T cell receptor beta chains from one sample sequenced in a study of neurological immune-mediated disorders. MiXCR was run by TCRdb on the 5' RACE reads, yielding one entry per CDR3 protein. The data contain some 37,000 distinct CDR3 sequences, 13% to 15% of them seen just once; the ten biggest clones take up 20% to 30%. What was sequenced was PBMCs. Receptors were obtained from a woman aged 50 to 65 with HTLV-1-associated myelopathy (HAM/TSP).

This clonotype was recorded many times. The rearrangement joins TRBV12-3 or TRBV12-4 to TRBJ2-6; tentatively, D is TRBD1 (6 bases). Trimming pared 8 bases from V and 4 bases from J, leaving 18 bases between. CDR3 length: 16 residues. The CDR3 nucleotides are TGTGCCAGCGTTCCCTCCGCAGGGGCCGGGGCCAACGTCCTGACTTTC. This translates into CASVPSAGAGANVLTF.

This clonotype was detected ten times or more. The rearrangement links TRBV24-1 to TRBJ2-5; possible D gene TRBD1, 9 bases. The germline CDR1 and CDR2 sequences are KGHDR and SFDVKD. This CDR3 is 16 amino acids long. Deletions cut 7 bases from V and 5 bases from J, with 22 bases between. The CDR3 spells CATSSGGTGMGETQYF. The CDR3 DNA reads as TGTGCCACCAGCTCGGGAGGGACAGGGATGGGCGAGACCCAGTACTTC.

This clonotype came up many times. The rearrangement joins TRBV6-1 to TRBJ1-1, with D perhaps TRBD1 (6 bases). The CDR3 runs to 14 residues. With 8 bases removed from V and 4 bases from J, the gap between germline ends came to 17 bases. Germline V lookup: CDR1 MNHNS, CDR2 SASEGT. CDR3 region: CASEEAGGTTEAFF. DNA of the CDR3: TGTGCCAGCGAGGAGGCGGGGGGCACCACTGAAGCTTTCTTT.

At least ten counts were recorded for this clonotype. The genes are TRBV27 and TRBJ1-2, with TRBD1 as a possible D gene (5 bases). Trimming removed 2 bases at V and 4 bases at J, with 17 bases between. The germline V gene has CDR1 MNHEY and CDR2 SMNVEV (reference sequence). This CDR3 has 16 amino acids. The CDR3 DNA is TGTGCCAGCAGTTTACAGGGAAAAAGTACCGCCTATGGCTACACCTTC. Translation gives CASSLQGKSTAYGYTF.

The sample holds many counts of this clonotype. The chain uses TRBV12-3 or TRBV12-4 and TRBJ1-6, with D possibly matching TRBD1 (6 bases). Between the trimmed V and J ends, which lost 3 bases and 4 bases, there was a span of 7 bases. The CDR3 length is 14 residues. The CDR3 is CASSFGQYNSPLHF. The CDR3 DNA reads as TGTGCCAGCAGTTTCGGACAGTATAATTCACCCCTCCACTTT.

This clonotype has ten or more counts. The rearrangement links TRBV6-1 to TRBJ2-6; D remains ambiguous. Deletions cut 8 bases from V and 0 bases from J, with 5 bases between. The CDR3 has 13 amino acids. The germline CDR1 and CDR2 sequences are MNHNS and SASEGT. The CDR3 bases are TGTGCCAGCGAGAGCTCTGGGGCCAACGTCCTGACTTTC. It codes for CASESSGANVLTF.

This clonotype was seen ten or more times. This chain uses TRBV12-3 or TRBV12-4 with TRBJ2-3; 7 bases map to TRBD2. The trim removed 4 bases at V and 1 base at J, leaving 5 bases unmatched. The CDR3 is made up of 15 amino acids. The DNA for the CDR3 is TGTGCCAGCAGTTCCCAGCGGGGAGGCACAGATACGCAGTATTTT. This encodes CASSSQRGGTDTQYF.

The chain employs TRBV5-1 and TRBJ2-7, with D unresolved. Trimming took 2 bases from V and 3 from J, leaving 15 bases between them. The CDR3 runs 15 residues. From germline, CDR1 is SGHRS and CDR2 YFSETQ. The CDR3 DNA is TGCGCCAGCAGCTTAGGGCCCCCTGGGGTCTACGAGCAGTACTTC. Translation: CASSLGPPGVYEQYF.

This clonotype was seen a single time. A single base separates this from a much larger clone, so it may be a read error. The chain links TRBV6-5 to TRBJ2-2, with D unclear. The CDR3 runs 11 residues. Germline CDR1 is MNHEY and CDR2 is SVGAGI. The V end was cut by 6 bases, the J end by 7 bases, with 6 bases between. The CDR3 DNA follows: TGTGCCAGCAGGGGATACGGGGAGCTGTTTTTT. Translating gives CASRGYGELFF.

This clonotype was counted at least ten times. This chain uses TRBV10-3 with TRBJ1-2; D possibly corresponds to TRBD1 (5 bases). Trimming removed 2 bases at V and 2 bases at J, with 18 bases between. Germline V CDR1 and CDR2: ENHRY, SYGVKD. This CDR3 has 17 residues. In nucleotides, the CDR3 is TGTGCCATCAGTGAGGCCCGGCAGGGCGGCCGCAACTATGGCTACACCTTC. Encoded protein: CAISEARQGGRNYGYTF.

Notes on this clonotype: A much larger clone is a single base away; this may be a read error. The V and J genes are TRBV15 and TRBJ2-2; D is uncertain. V lost 9 bases, J lost 5 bases, and 13 bases lay in between. The CDR3 length is 13 residues. CDR1 LNHNV and CDR2 YYDKDF come from the germline V gene (reference sequence). Here the CDR3 DNA reads TGTGCCACAGGGCCCACCTCGACCGGGGAGCTGTTTTTT. Residues: CATGPTSTGELFF.

This clonotype was seen ten or more times. The chain carries TRBV7-2 and TRBJ2-3; TRBD2 matches at 8 bases. CDR3 length: 16 amino acids. V dropped 1 base and J dropped 1; count of bases not matched to a gene: 4. Per germline, CDR1 SGHTA and CDR2 FQGNSA. The DNA for the CDR3 is TGTGCCAGCAGCTTAGTGGTTAGCGGGGGCACAGATACGCAGTATTTT. Residues: CASSLVVSGGTDTQYF.

This clonotype appeared many times. DNA for the CDR3: TGTGCCAGCAGTTACTCGATTACAGGGATTGAGCAGTACTTC. This translates into CASSYSITGIEQYF. The chain couples TRBV6-2 or TRBV6-3 to TRBJ2-7, with D maybe TRBD1 (6 bases). Trimming pared 0 bases from V and 7 bases from J, leaving 13 bases between. The CDR3 runs 14 residues. CDR1 MNHEY and CDR2 SVGEGT come from the germline V gene.

This clonotype was counted at least ten times. The chain uses TRBV7-2 and TRBJ1-2; D is perhaps TRBD1 (5 bases). CDR1 is SGHTA, CDR2 FQGNSA, per germline. CDR3 length equals 14 residues. V dropped 6 bases and J dropped 2 bases, with 13 bases sitting between them. The CDR3 sequence: CASSRPRENYGYTF. The DNA for the CDR3 is TGTGCCAGCAGTCGGCCCAGGGAGAACTATGGCTACACCTTC. Drawing the rest from reference TRBV7-2 and TRBJ1-2, the complete variable domain is GAGVSQSPSNKVTEKGKDVELRCDPISGHTALYWYRQSLGQGLEFLIYFQGNSAPDKSGLPSDRFSAERTGGSVSTLTIQRTQQEDSAVYLCASSRPRENYGYTFGSGTRLTVV.

By sample fraction, this clonotype is medium-sized. The chain recombines TRBV20-1 with TRBJ2-1, with unresolved D. Germline-derived CDR1 and CDR2 are DFQATT and SNEGSKA (reference sequence). Trimming took off 3 bases at V and 5 bases at J, with 14 bases between the two ends. The CDR3 extends over 14 amino acids. The CDR3 bases are TGCAGTGCTAGGAGACCCGGACGTGACAATGAGCAGTTCTTC. Translation gives CSARRPGRDNEQFF.

Concerning this clonotype: A read error may be the cause here, since a much bigger clone is one base away. The chain uses TRBV12-3 or TRBV12-4 and TRBJ2-3; D perhaps matches TRBD1 (6 bases). CDR3 length: 11 amino acids. Trimming cost V 6 bases and J 12 bases, with 13 bases left between them. CDR3 protein: CASSRTDIQYF. The CDR3 DNA follows: TGTGCCAGCAGCCGGACAGATATACAGTATTTT.

This chain connects TRBV20-1 to TRBJ2-3; D is unresolved. This CDR3 has 14 residues. Germline CDR1 DFQATT, CDR2 SNEGSKA (reference sequence). V lost 2 bases to trimming and J lost 2 bases, with 11 bases between them. The CDR3 DNA sequence: TGCAGTGCTAGAAGAAGGTCCCCCACAGATACGCAGTATTTT. Translating it yields CSARRRSPTDTQYF.

Regarding this clonotype: Possible read error: a much larger clone is one base away. The chain combines TRBV6-5 with TRBJ2-3, with 9 bases that match TRBD2. The V and J ends lost 2 bases and 7 bases, in that order; junction bases with no gene match: 10. In germline, CDR1 is MNHEY, CDR2 SVGAGI. This CDR3 contains 16 residues. CDR3 sequence: CASSYPSSGATNTQYF. In DNA, the CDR3 is TGTGCCAGCAGTTACCCCTCTAGCGGGGCAACCAATACGCAGTATTTT.

This clonotype was counted ten times or more. The chain couples TRBV25-1 to TRBJ2-1, with D maybe TRBD2 (6 bases). CDR1 and CDR2 from the germline V gene are MGHDK and SYGVNS. The germline V and J ends were trimmed by 4 bases and 6 bases, with 31 bases remaining between them. CDR3 length equals 20 residues. The CDR3 bases are TGTGCCAGCAGTGGTCGGGGGACCCATGATGTAGGTCGAAGGATCAATGAGCAGTTCTTC. Residues: CASSGRGTHDVGRRINEQFF.

Regarding this clonotype: Given a much more abundant clone one base away, this may be a read error. The V call is TRBV6-6, the J call TRBJ2-4; 8 bases match TRBD1. The V gene's germline CDR1 is MNHNY and CDR2 SVGAGI (reference sequence). The CDR3 contains 14 residues. CDR3 bases: TGTGCCAACAGTTCAGCAGGGGGCGGGGACATTCAGTACTTC. Encoded protein: CANSSAGGGDIQYF.